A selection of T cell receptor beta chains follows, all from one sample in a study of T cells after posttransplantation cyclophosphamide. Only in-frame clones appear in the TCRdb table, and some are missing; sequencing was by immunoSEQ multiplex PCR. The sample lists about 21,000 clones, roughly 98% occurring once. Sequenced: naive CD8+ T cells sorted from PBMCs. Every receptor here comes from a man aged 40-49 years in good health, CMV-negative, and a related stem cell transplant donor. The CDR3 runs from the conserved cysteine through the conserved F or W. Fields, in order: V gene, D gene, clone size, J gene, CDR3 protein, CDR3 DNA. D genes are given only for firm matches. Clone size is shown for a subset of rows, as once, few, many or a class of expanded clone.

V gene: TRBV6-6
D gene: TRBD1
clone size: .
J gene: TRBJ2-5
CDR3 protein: CASRYDRVATQYF
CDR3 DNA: TGTGCCAGCAGATACGACAGGGTGGCGACCCAGTACTTC

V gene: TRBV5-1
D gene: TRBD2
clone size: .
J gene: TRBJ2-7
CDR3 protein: CASSLVSEREPYF
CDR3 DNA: TGCGCCAGCAGCTTAGTATCGGAGCGGGAGCCGTACTTC

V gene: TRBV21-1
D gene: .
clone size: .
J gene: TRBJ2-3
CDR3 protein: CASSNDHPDPSGTDTQYF
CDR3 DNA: TGTGCCAGCAGCAATGACCATCCGGACCCAAGCGGGACAGATACGCAGTATTTT

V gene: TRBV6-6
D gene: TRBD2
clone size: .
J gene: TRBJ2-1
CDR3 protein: CASRGLAGVNEQFF
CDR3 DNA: TGTGCCAGCAGGGGACTAGCGGGAGTTAATGAGCAGTTCTTC

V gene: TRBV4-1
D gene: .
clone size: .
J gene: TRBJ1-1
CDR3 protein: CASSEDSRTEAFF
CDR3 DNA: TGCGCCAGCAGCGAGGACAGTAGAACTGAAGCTTTCTTT

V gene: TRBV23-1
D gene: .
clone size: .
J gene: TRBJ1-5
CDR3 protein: CASSQSPQRRGSNQPQHF
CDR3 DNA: TGCGCCAGCAGTCAATCGCCCCAGCGACGGGGTAGCAATCAGCCCCAGCATTTT

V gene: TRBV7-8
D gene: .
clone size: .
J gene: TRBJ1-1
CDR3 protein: CASSLSRVWEAFF
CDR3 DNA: TGTGCCAGCAGCTTATCGCGGGTATGGGAAGCTTTCTTT

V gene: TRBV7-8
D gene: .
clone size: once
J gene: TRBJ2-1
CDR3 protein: CASSLLATYNEQFF
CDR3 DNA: TGTGCCAGCAGCTTACTAGCTACCTACAATGAGCAGTTCTTC

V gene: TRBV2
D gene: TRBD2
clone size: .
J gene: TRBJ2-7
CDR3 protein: CASAWTSGTIEQYF
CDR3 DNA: TGTGCCAGTGCTTGGACTAGCGGGACTATCGAGCAGTACTTC

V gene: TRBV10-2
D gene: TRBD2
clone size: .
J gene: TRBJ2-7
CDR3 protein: CASSESRSSGSSISYEQYF
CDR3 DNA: TGCGCCAGCAGTGAGTCCCGGAGTAGCGGGAGTTCGATCTCCTACGAGCAGTACTTC

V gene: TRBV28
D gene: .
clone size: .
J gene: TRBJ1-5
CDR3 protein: CASTPTGASNQPQHF
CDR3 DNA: TGTGCCAGCACTCCAACGGGAGCCAGCAATCAGCCCCAGCATTTT

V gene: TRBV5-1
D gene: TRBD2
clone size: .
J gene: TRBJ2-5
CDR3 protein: CASSYYPQRGRETQYF
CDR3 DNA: TGCGCCAGCAGCTATTACCCCCAGCGCGGGAGAGAGACCCAGTACTTC

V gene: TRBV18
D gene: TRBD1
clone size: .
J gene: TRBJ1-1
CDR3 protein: CASSPPRGYLNTEAFF
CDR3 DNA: TGTGCCAGCTCACCACCCAGGGGGTATTTGAACACTGAAGCTTTCTTT

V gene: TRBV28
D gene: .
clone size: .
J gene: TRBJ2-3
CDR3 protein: CASSLMGRRPDTQYF
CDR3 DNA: TGTGCCAGCAGTTTAATGGGGAGACGGCCAGATACGCAGTATTTT

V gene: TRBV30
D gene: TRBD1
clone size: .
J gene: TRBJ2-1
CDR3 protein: CAWDEDRGNEQFF
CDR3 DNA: TGTGCCTGGGACGAAGACAGGGGGAATGAGCAGTTCTTC

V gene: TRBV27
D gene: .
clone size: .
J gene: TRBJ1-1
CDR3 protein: CASSLYPEGGGATDTEAFF
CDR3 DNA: TGTGCCAGCAGTTTATATCCGGAGGGAGGGGGGGCAACAGACACTGAAGCTTTCTTT

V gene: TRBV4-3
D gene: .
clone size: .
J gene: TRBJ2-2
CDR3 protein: CASSQEGSGRTGELFF
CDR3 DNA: TGCGCCAGCAGCCAAGAAGGGAGTGGGCGGACCGGGGAGCTGTTTTTT

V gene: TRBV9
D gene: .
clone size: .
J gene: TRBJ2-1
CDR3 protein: CASSVRGSLAERDEQFF
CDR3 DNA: TGTGCCAGCAGCGTTAGGGGGTCCCTAGCGGAGCGAGATGAGCAGTTCTTC

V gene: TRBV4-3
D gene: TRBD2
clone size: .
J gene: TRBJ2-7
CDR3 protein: CASSQDRGTSVHEQYF
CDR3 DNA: TGCGCCAGCAGCCAAGATCGCGGGACTAGTGTCCACGAGCAGTACTTC

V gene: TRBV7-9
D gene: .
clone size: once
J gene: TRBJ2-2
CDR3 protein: CASSFWTINTGELFF
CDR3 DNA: TGTGCCAGCAGCTTTTGGACTATCAACACCGGGGAGCTGTTTTTT

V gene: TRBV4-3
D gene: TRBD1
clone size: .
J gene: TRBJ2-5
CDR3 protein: CASSSTGREQYF
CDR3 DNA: TGCGCCAGCAGCTCGACAGGGAGAGAGCAGTACTTC

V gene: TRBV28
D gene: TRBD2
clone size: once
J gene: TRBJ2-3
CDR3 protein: CASSLLGLAGVTDTQYF
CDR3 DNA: TGTGCCAGCAGTTTGCTGGGACTAGCGGGAGTGACAGATACGCAGTATTTT

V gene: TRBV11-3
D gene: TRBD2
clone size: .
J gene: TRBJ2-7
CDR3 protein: CASSLGGSGGYYEQYF
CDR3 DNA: TGTGCCAGCAGCTTAGGAGGGAGCGGGGGGTACTACGAGCAGTACTTC

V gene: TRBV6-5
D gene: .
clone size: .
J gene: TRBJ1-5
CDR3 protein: CASRTTSNQPQHF
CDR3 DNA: TGTGCCAGCAGGACTACTAGCAATCAGCCCCAGCATTTT

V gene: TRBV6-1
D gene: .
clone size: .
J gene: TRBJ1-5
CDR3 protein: CASSEFRGSDISNQPQHF
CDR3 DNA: TGTGCCAGCAGTGAATTCAGAGGTTCGGATATTAGCAATCAGCCCCAGCATTTT

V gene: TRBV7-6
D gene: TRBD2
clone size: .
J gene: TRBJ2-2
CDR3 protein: CASSPGTSVNGELFF
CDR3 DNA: TGTGCCAGCAGCCCCGGGACTAGCGTGAACGGGGAGCTGTTTTTT

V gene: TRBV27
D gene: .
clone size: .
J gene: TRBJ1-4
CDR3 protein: CASSLSGEGPTNEKLFF
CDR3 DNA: TGTGCCAGCAGTTTGAGCGGGGAGGGACCAACTAATGAAAAACTGTTTTTT

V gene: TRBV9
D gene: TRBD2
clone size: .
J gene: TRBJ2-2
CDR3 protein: CASSVGGLAYTGELFF
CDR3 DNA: TGTGCCAGCAGCGTTGGGGGACTAGCTTACACCGGGGAGCTGTTTTTT

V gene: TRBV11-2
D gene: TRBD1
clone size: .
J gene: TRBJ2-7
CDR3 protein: CASSSPRDRAFEQYF
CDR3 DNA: TGTGCCAGCAGTTCTCCCCGGGACAGGGCATTCGAGCAGTACTTC

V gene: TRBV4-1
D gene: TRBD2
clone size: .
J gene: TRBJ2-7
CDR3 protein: CASSHARTSGNYEQYF
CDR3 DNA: TGCGCCAGCAGCCACGCTAGGACTAGCGGGAACTACGAGCAGTACTTC

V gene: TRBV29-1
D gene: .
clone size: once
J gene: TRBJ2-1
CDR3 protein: CSVGTVSVDEQFF
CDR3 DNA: TGCAGCGTTGGGACAGTGAGTGTTGATGAGCAGTTCTTC

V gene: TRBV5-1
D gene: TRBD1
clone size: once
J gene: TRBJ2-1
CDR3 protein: CASSPWDRGWNEQFF
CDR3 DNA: TGCGCCAGCAGCCCATGGGACAGGGGGTGGAATGAGCAGTTCTTC

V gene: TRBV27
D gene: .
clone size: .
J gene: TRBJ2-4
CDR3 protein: CASGSGLAKNIQYF
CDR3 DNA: TGTGCCAGCGGTTCAGGGCTAGCCAAAAACATTCAGTACTTC

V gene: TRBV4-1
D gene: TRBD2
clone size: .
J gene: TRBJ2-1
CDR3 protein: CASSPGLGSDEQFF
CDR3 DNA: TGCGCCAGCAGCCCGGGACTAGGCTCGGATGAGCAGTTCTTC

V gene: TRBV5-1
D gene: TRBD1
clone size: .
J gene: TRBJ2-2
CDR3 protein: CASSYKTGWRELFF
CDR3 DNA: TGCGCCAGCAGTTACAAGACAGGGTGGAGGGAGCTGTTTTTT

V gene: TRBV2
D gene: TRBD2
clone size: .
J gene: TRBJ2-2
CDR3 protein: CASSLIAGGSNTGELFF
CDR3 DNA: TGTGCCAGCAGTCTGATAGCGGGAGGCTCGAACACCGGGGAGCTGTTTTTT

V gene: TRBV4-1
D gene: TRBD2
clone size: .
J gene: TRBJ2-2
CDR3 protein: CASSQDTGLAGYTGELFF
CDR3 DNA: TGCGCCAGCAGCCAAGATACAGGACTAGCGGGATACACCGGGGAGCTGTTTTTT

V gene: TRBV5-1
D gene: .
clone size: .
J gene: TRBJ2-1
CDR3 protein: CASSLVTSYNEQFF
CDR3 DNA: TGCGCCAGCAGCTTGGTAACGAGTTACAATGAGCAGTTCTTC

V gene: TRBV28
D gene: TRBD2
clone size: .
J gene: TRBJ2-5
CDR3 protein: CASSMVAGVGETQYF
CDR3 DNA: TGTGCCAGCAGTATGGTAGCGGGAGTGGGCGAGACCCAGTACTTC

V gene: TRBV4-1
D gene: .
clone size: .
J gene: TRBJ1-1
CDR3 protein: CASSQVTEGTEAFF
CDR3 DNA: TGCGCCAGCAGCCAAGTGACGGAGGGGACTGAAGCTTTCTTT

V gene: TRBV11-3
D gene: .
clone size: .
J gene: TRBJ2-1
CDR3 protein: CASSSDTTDNEQFF
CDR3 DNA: TGTGCCAGCAGCTCGGACACGACAGACAATGAGCAGTTCTTC

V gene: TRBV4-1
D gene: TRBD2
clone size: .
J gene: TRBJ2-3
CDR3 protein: CASSQEGGVAGNTDTQYF
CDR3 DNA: TGCGCCAGCAGCCAAGAAGGTGGGGTAGCGGGAAACACAGATACGCAGTATTTT

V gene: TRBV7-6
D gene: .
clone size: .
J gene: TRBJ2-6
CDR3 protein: CASSLRASGANVLTF
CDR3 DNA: TGTGCCAGCAGCCTCAGGGCATCTGGGGCCAACGTCCTGACTTTC

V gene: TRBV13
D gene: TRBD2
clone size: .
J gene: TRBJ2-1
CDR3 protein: CASSTSGSSYNEQFF
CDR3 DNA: TGTGCCAGCAGCACGAGCGGGAGCTCCTACAATGAGCAGTTCTTC

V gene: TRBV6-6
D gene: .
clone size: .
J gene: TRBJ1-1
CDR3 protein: CASSFPWTRMNTEAFF
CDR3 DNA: TGTGCCAGCAGTTTTCCCTGGACAAGAATGAACACTGAAGCTTTCTTT

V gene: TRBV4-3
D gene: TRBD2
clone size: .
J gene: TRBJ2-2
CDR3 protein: CASSHIAGGLTGELFF
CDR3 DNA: TGCGCCAGCAGCCATATAGCGGGAGGGCTCACCGGGGAGCTGTTTTTT

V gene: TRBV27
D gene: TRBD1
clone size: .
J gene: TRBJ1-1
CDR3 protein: CASGTGNTEAFF
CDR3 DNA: TGTGCCAGCGGGACAGGGAACACTGAAGCTTTCTTT

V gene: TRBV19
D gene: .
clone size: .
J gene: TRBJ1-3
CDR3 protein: CASSIGPGGNTIYF
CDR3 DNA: TGTGCCAGTAGTATAGGTCCAGGAGGAAACACCATATATTTT

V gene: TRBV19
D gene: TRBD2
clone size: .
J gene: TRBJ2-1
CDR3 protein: CASNGLAGGREQFF
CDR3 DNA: TGTGCCAGTAATGGACTAGCGGGGGGTCGTGAGCAGTTCTTC

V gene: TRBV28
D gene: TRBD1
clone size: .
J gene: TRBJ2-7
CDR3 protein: CAHRDRGYEQYF
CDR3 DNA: TGTGCCCACCGGGACAGGGGCTACGAGCAGTACTTC